The 4 T cell receptor beta chains listed next were all sequenced from one sample in a study of cytomegalovirus exposure and HLA in healthy donors. PCR primers comprised 60 Vbeta and 13 Jbeta primers. Here immunoSEQ multiplex PCR was the method, and the copy in TCRdb shows in-frame clones only, minus some. The profile shows about 190,000 clones, approximately 88% of them singletons. The material sequenced was PBMCs. These receptors were obtained from a boy aged 5-17 years in good health and CMV-seronegative.

This clone was detected a few times. The rearrangement joins TRBV14 to TRBJ1-3; D remains unclear. Germline V gene sequence: CDR1 SGHDN, CDR2 FVKESK. Trimming took off 0 bases at V and 0 bases at J, with 15 bases between the two ends. The CDR3 is made up of 18 amino acids. CDR3 region: CASSQDPGSSDSGNTIYF. The CDR3 DNA reads TGTGCCAGCAGCCAAGATCCAGGATCTTCGGACTCTGGAAACACCATATATTTT.

This clone is a singleton in its sample. In nucleotides, the CDR3 is TGCGCCAGCAGTCAACCTCGGGAGGGGGCGAGAACCGGGGAGCTGTTTTTT. It codes for CASSQPREGARTGELFF. The V gene is TRBV23-1, the J gene TRBJ2-2; D is perhaps TRBD2 (8 bases). TRBV23-1 is treated as an ORF (open reading frame) with a function not yet certain. The ends were cut back, 2 bases at V and 5 bases at J, with 18 bases in the middle. CDR3 length: 17 residues.

This chain joins TRBV28 and TRBJ1-5; D might be TRBD1 (6 bases). Trimming left V 2 bases short and J 11 bases short, with 13 bases between. Germline-derived CDR1 and CDR2 are MDHEN and SYDVKM. The CDR3 spans 13 residues. This chain's CDR3 is CASSLDRSKAQHF. CDR3 nucleotides: TGTGCCAGCAGTTTAGACAGGTCCAAGGCCCAGCATTTT.

V and J are TRBV5-4 and TRBJ2-5; a possible D gene is TRBD2 (6 bases). The end of the DNA is better explained by TRBJ2-7, so the J call may be wrong. CDR1 is SGHNT and CDR2 is YYREEE in the germline V gene (reference sequence). The CDR3 is made up of 16 amino acids. The CDR3 protein is CASTWDGTGEAYEQYF. DNA for the CDR3: TGTGCCAGCACCTGGGACGGTACGGGGGAAGCCTACGAGCAGTACTTC.